This is a list of T cell receptor beta chains from one sample in a study of cytomegalovirus exposure and HLA in healthy donors. TCRdb's table, derived via immunoSEQ multiplex PCR, lists solely in-frame clones and lacks some. The sample includes roughly 110,000 clones, about 61% of them seen just once. Sequencing was carried out using PBMCs. All receptors come from a young woman in good health and CMV-seronegative. CDR3s include the opening cysteine and the closing phenylalanine or tryptophan. The order of the fields is clone size, J gene, D gene, V gene, CDR3 protein, CDR3 DNA. A D gene is named only where the DNA matches it firmly. Clone size is not always given. Where it is, it says once, few, many or a class for expanded clones.

>.|TRBJ1-2|TRBD1|TRBV30
CAWSRDSEYGYTF
TGTGCCTGGAGCAGGGACAGTGAATATGGCTACACCTTC
>.|TRBJ2-1|TRBD2|TRBV5-4
CASSLLAGGQDNEQFF
TGTGCCAGCAGCTTGCTAGCGGGAGGGCAAGACAATGAGCAGTTCTTC
>.|TRBJ2-1|TRBD2|TRBV18
CASSLTSGSSYNEQFF
TGTGCCAGCTCACTCACTAGCGGAAGCTCCTACAATGAGCAGTTCTTC
>.|TRBJ2-7|TRBD2|TRBV29-1
CSVFGIERGAYEQYF
TGCAGCGTTTTCGGGATTGAGCGGGGAGCCTACGAGCAGTACTTC
>.|TRBJ2-7|TRBD2|TRBV28
CASSPWGGPHEQYF
TGTGCCAGCAGTCCCTGGGGAGGGCCCCACGAGCAGTACTTC
>few|TRBJ1-1|TRBD1|TRBV19
CASSITLRDRAIAFF
TGTGCCAGTAGTATTACTCTGCGAGACAGGGCGATAGCTTTCTTT
>.|TRBJ2-1|TRBD1|TRBV5-1
CASSLRSGTGSIGDEQFF
TGCGCCAGCAGCCTCCGATCAGGGACAGGGAGTATTGGGGATGAGCAGTTCTTC
>.|TRBJ2-6|TRBD2|TRBV7-3
CASSPQLAGGEGANVLTF
TGTGCCAGCAGCCCACAACTAGCGGGAGGGGAAGGGGCCAACGTCCTGACTTTC
>.|TRBJ1-1|.|TRBV28
CASSLVTGPNTEAFF
TGTGCCAGCAGTTTAGTGACAGGACCGAACACTGAAGCTTTCTTT
>few|TRBJ1-1|.|TRBV6-1
CASSEMMDMNTEAFF
TGTGCCAGCAGTGAGATGATGGACATGAACACTGAAGCTTTCTTT
>few|TRBJ2-2|TRBD2|TRBV7-2
CASSLVAGLELFF
TGTGCCAGCAGCTTAGTAGCGGGTTTGGAGCTGTTTTTT